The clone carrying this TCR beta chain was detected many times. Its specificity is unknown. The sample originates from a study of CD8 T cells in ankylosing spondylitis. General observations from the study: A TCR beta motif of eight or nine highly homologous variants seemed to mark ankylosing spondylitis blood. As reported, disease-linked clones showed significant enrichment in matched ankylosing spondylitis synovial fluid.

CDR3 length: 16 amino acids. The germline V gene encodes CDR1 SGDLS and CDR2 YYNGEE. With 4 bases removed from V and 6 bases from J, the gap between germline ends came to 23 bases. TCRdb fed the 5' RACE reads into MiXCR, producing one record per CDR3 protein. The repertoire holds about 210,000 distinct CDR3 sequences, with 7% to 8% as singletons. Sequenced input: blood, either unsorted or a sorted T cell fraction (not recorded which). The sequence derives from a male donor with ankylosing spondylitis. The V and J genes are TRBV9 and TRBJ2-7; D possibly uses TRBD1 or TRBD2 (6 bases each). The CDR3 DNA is TGTGCCAGCAGCACCCGACAGGTCGCGGGGTTTTCCGAGCAGTACTTC. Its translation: CASSTRQVAGFSEQYF.